Presented here are 26 T cell receptor beta chains from one specimen sequenced in a study of T cells expressing NK-cell markers. TCRdb reprocessed the 5' RACE reads, with one entry per CDR3 protein and no DNA. The table lists about 550,000 distinct CDR3 sequences, with roughly 3.5% in the top ten. The specimen was blood T cells: a sorted CD56 or NKG2C T cell subset, CD4+ or CD8+ T cells, or bulk PBMC T cells (not recorded which). These receptors were obtained from a man aged 18 to 29 in good health.

The rearrangement uses TRBV20-1 and TRBJ2-1. The CDR3 has 12 residues. Germline loops: CDR1 DFQATT, CDR2 SNEGSKA (reference sequence). CDR3 protein: CSARNGVIGQFF.

V and J are TRBV20-1 and TRBJ2-5; TCRdb outputs TRBD2, but without DNA this stays unchecked. Germline-derived CDR1 and CDR2 are DFQATT and SNEGSKA (reference sequence). The CDR3 is 15 residues long. CDR3: CSALRTSGSAETQYF.

V and J are TRBV6-5 and TRBJ2-7. The germline V gene has CDR1 MNHEY and CDR2 SVGAGI. The CDR3 has 14 residues. CDR3 in amino acids: CASSSYYDSYEQYF.

The chain has TRBV5-1 and TRBJ2-7; TCRdb's D call, TRBD1, is unchecked because there is no DNA. Looked up from germline, CDR1 is SGHRS and CDR2 is YFSETQ. This CDR3 contains 13 residues. CDR3 amino acids: CASSPGIHYEQYF.

This chain links TRBV21-1 with TRBJ2-1. TRBV21-1 is reported as a pseudogene. CDR3 length: 13 amino acids. CDR3 sequence: CASSKGVHNEQFF.

The chain recombines TRBV5-6 with TRBJ2-2. CDR1 and CDR2 from the germline V gene are SGHDT and YYEEEE. This CDR3 is 16 amino acids long. CDR3 residues: CASSLLGGENTGELFF.

This chain connects TRBV6-5 to TRBJ2-3. There are 16 residues in the CDR3. Germline CDR1 MNHEY, CDR2 SVGAGI. The CDR3 loop reads CASSYGGTSGTDTQYF.

This chain joins TRBV7-8 and TRBJ2-3; TCRdb returns TRBD2, unconfirmable since there is no DNA. Germline V CDR1 and CDR2: SGHVS, FQNEAQ. This CDR3 spans 16 amino acids. CDR3 residues: CASSLGAGGGTDTQYF.

The chain uses TRBV5-1 and TRBJ2-1; TCRdb reports TRBD2, a call that lacks DNA to check it against. The CDR3 is 16 amino acids. The germline V gene has CDR1 SGHRS and CDR2 YFSETQ. The CDR3 sequence: CASSLGGTSGNNEQFF.

This sequence joins TRBV6-2 or TRBV6-3 and TRBJ2-1; TCRdb gives TRBD1 as the D gene, but with no DNA this cannot be confirmed. The CDR3 has 13 amino acids. Germline lookup yields CDR1 MNHEY and CDR2 SVGEGT. This chain's CDR3 is CASSDGRGVGQFF.

The rearrangement uses TRBV4-2 and TRBJ2-1; absent DNA, TCRdb's TRBD2 call cannot be checked. The CDR3 length is 15 residues. The germline V gene has CDR1 LGHNA and CDR2 YNFKEQ. The CDR3 sequence is CASSQSSGFYNEQFF.

CDR3: CASSLDGRLGPQETQYF. V gene TRBV27 combines with J gene TRBJ2-5. CDR3 length: 17 residues. Per the germline V gene, CDR1 is MNHEY and CDR2 is SMNVEV (reference sequence).

The rearrangement uses TRBV24-1 and TRBJ2-2; TCRdb lists TRBD2, though no DNA is available to test this call. CDR3 length: 20 residues. The germline CDR1 and CDR2 sequences are KGHDR and SFDVKD. This chain's CDR3 is CATSDLGRDSGTSWTGELFF.

The chain links TRBV28 to TRBJ1-2; TCRdb's D gene call, TRBD1, goes unchecked for lack of DNA. Germline V gene data show CDR1 as MDHEN and CDR2 as SYDVKM. The CDR3 is 14 residues long. CDR3: CATLGKESNYGYTF.

The chain recombines TRBV5-1 with TRBJ1-4; the D gene TCRdb calls, TRBD1, cannot be checked with no DNA. Germline V gene lookup returns CDR1 SGHRS and CDR2 YFSETQ. This CDR3 spans 15 amino acids. The CDR3 is CASARDGGAGEKLFF.

The J gene is TRBJ2-5, the V gene TRBV29-1; TCRdb proposes TRBD2, but this gene call is untestable without DNA. This CDR3 is 15 amino acids long. In germline, CDR1 is SQVTM, CDR2 ANQGSEA. CDR3 residues: CSVVRRAAFQETQYF.

The V call is TRBV5-1, the J call TRBJ2-2. From germline, CDR1 is SGHRS and CDR2 YFSETQ. This CDR3 comprises 15 residues. CDR3 loop: CASSLPSRGPGELFF.

The rearrangement joins TRBV7-9 to TRBJ2-1; TCRdb lists TRBD2, though no DNA is available to test this call. The CDR3 length is 17 residues. In germline, CDR1 is SEHNR, CDR2 FQNEAQ (reference sequence). The CDR3 spells CASGSRLERASYNEQFF.

The V and J genes are TRBV3-1 and TRBJ2-5. The germline V gene has CDR1 LGHDT and CDR2 YNNKEL (reference sequence). The length of the CDR3 is 12 residues. The CDR3 sequence is CASSQSGKTQYF.

The rearrangement links TRBV28 to TRBJ2-7; without DNA, the TCRdb call of TRBD1 cannot be checked. Germline V gives CDR1 MDHEN, CDR2 SYDVKM. The CDR3 is 16 amino acids. The CDR3 here is CASSLTGFPDSYEQYF.

The chain joins TRBV6-5 to TRBJ2-3. The CDR3 contains 13 residues. Per germline, CDR1 MNHEY and CDR2 SVGAGI. CDR3 protein: CASSYGDTDTQYF.

This chain joins TRBV18 and TRBJ2-5; no DNA is available, so the TRBD2 call from TCRdb remains unchecked. Germline V CDR1 and CDR2: KGHSH, LQKENI. This CDR3 region has 14 residues. The CDR3 protein is CASSPANEVETQYF.

This chain links TRBV7-9 with TRBJ2-1; TCRdb proposes TRBD1, but this gene call is untestable without DNA. This CDR3 spans 17 amino acids. CDR1 is SEHNR, CDR2 FQNEAQ, per germline (reference sequence). CDR3 protein: CASSLDPGDREGNEQFF.

The chain employs TRBV20-1 and TRBJ2-5. Germline CDR1 reads DFQATT; CDR2 reads SNEGSKA (reference sequence). The CDR3 is 13 amino acids. This chain's CDR3 is CSARDSVKETQYF.

V and J are TRBV24-1 and TRBJ2-1; TCRdb's D call of TRBD1 is untestable without DNA. This CDR3 is built from 15 residues. Germline values: CDR1 KGHDR, CDR2 SFDVKD. This CDR3 is CATRDWGSLNNEQFF.

The rearrangement links TRBV6-5 to TRBJ2-5. The CDR3 contains 14 residues. The germline V gene has CDR1 MNHEY and CDR2 SVGAGI. The CDR3 protein is CASSYASFRETQYF.